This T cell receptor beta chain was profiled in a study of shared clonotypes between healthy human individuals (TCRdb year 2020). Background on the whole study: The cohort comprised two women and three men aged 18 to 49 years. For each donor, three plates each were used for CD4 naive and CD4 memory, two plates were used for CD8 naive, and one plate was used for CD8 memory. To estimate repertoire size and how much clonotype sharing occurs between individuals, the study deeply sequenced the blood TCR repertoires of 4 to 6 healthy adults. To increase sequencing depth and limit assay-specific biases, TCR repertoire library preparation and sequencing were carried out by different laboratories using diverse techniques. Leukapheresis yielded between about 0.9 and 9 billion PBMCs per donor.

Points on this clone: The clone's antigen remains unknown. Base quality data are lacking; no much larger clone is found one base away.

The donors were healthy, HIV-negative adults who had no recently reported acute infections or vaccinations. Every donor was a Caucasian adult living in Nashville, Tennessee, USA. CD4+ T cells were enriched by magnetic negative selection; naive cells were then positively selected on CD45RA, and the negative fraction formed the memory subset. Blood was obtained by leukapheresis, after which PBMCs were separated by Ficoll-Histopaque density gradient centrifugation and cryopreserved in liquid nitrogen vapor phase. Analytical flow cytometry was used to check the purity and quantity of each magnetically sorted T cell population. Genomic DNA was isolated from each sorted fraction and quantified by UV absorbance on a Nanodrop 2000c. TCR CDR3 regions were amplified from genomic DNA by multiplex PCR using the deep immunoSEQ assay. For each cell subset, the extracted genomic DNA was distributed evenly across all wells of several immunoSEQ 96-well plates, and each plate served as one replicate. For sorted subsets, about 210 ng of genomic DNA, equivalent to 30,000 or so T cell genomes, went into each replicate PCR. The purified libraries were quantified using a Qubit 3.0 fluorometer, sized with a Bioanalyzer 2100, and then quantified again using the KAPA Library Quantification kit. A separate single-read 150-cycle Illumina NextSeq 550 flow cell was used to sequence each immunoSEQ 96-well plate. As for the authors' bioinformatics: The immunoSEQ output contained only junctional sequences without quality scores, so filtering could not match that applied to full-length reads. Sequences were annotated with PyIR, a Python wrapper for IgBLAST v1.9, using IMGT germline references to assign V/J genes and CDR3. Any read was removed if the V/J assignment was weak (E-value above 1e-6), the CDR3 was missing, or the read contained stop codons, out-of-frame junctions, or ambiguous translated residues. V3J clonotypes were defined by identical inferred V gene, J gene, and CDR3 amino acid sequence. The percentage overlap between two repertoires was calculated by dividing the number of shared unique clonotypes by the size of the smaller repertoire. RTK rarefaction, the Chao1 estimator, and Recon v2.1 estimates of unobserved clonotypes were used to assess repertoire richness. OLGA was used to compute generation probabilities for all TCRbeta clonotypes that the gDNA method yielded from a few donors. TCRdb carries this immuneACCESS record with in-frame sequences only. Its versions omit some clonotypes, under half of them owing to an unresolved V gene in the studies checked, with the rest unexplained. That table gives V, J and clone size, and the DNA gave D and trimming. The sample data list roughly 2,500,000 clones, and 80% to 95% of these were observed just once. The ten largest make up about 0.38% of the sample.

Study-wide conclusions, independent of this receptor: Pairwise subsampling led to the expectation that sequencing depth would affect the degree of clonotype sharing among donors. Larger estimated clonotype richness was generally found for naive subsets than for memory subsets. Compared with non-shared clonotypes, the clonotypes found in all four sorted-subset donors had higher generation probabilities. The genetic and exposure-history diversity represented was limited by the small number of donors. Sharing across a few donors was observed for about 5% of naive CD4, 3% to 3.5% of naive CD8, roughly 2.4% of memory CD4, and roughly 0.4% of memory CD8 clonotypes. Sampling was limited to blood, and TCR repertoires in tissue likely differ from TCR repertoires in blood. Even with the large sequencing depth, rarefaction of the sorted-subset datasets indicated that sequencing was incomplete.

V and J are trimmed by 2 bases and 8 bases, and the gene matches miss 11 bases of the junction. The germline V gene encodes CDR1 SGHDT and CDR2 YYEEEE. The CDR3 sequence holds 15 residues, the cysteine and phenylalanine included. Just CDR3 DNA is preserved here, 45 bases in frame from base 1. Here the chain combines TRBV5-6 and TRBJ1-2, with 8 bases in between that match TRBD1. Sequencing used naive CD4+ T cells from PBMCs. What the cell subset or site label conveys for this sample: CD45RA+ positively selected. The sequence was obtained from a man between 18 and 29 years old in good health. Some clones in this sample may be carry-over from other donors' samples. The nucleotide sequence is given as TGTGCCAGCAGCTTACGGGACAGGATATCCGACGGCTACACCTTC. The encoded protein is CASSLRDRISDGYTF.